This T cell receptor beta chain was observed in a study of CD8 T cells in ankylosing spondylitis. Findings and limits, study-wide: Clones tied to disease were said to be significantly enriched in matched ankylosing spondylitis synovial fluid.

TCRdb re-analysed the 5' RACE reads in MiXCR, keeping a single row per CDR3 protein. This table has hundreds of thousands of distinct CDR3 sequences, 20% appearing once. Worth noting for this clonotype: Its antigen remains unknown.

The material sequenced was blood, either unsorted or a sorted T cell fraction (not recorded which). This receptor was obtained from a male donor with ankylosing spondylitis or in good health (not recorded which).

Here the CDR3 DNA reads TGCGCCAGCAGCCTAGACATGGAGGCCTTGGGTTCACCCCTCCACTTT. Encoded protein: CASSLDMEALGSPLHF. V and J are TRBV4-1 and TRBJ1-6; no reliable D call. Germline V CDR1 and CDR2: MGHRA, YSYEKL. Trimming took 4 bases from V and 9 from J, leaving 19 bases between them. This CDR3 comprises 16 residues.